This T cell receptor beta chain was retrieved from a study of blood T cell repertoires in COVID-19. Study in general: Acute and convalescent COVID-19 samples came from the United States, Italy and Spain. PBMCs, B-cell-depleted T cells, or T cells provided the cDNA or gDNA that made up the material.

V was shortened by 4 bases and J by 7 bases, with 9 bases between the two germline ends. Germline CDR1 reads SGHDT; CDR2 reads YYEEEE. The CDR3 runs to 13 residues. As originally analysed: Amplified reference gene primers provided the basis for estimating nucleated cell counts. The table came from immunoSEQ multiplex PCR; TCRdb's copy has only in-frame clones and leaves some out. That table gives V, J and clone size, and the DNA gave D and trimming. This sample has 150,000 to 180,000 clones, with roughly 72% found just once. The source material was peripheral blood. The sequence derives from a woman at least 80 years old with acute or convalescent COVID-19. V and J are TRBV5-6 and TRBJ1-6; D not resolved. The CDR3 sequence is CASSLRLNSPLHF. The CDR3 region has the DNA TGTGCCAGCAGCCTAAGACTAAATTCACCCCTCCACTTT.